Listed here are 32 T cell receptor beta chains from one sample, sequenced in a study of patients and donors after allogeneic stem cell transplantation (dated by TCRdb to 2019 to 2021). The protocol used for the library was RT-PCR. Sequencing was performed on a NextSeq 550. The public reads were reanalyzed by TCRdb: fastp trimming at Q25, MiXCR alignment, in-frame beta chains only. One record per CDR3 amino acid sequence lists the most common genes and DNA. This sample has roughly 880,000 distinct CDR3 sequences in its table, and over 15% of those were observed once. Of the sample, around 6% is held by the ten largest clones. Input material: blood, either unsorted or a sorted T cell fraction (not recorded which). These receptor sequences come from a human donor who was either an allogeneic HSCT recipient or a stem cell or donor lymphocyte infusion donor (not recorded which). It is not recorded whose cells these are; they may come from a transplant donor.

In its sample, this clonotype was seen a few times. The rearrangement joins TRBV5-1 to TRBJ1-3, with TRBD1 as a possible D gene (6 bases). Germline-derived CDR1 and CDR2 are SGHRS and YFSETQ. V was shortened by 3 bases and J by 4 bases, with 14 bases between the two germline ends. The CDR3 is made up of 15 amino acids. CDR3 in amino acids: CASSSLGTSGNTIYF. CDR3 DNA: TGCGCCAGCAGCTCTCTCGGGACATCAGGAAACACCATATATTTT.

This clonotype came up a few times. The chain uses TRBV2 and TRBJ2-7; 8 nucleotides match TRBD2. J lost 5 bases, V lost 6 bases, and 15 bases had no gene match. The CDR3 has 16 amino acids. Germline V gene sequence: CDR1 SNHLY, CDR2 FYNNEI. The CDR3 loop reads CASRTGTSGTLDEQYF. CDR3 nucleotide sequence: TGTGCCAGCAGAACCGGGACTAGTGGGACCTTGGACGAGCAGTACTTC.

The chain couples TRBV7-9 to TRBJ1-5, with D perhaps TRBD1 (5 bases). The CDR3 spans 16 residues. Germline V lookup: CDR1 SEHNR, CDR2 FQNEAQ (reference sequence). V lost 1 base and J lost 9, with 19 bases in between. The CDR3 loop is CASSLGHGAPKVPQHF. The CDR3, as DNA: TGTGCCAGCAGCTTAGGTCATGGGGCTCCCAAGGTGCCCCAGCATTTT.

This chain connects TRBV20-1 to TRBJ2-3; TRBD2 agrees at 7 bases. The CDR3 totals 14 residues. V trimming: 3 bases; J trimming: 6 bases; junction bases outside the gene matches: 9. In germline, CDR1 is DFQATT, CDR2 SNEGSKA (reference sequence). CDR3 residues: CSASGTTTSDTQYF. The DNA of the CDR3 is TGCAGTGCTAGTGGGACTACAACCTCGGATACGCAGTATTTT.

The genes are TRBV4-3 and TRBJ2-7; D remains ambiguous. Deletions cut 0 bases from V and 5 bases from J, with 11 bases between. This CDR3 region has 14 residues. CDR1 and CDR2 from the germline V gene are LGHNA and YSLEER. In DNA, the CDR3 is TGCGCCAGCAGCCAAGATTGGCCTGGGAACGAGCAGTACTTC. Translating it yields CASSQDWPGNEQYF.

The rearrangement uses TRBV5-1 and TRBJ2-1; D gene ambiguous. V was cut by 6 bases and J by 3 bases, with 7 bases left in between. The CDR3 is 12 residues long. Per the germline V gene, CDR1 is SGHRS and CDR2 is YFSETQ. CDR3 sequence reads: CASMKVYNEQFF. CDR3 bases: TGCGCCAGCATGAAAGTCTACAATGAGCAGTTCTTC.

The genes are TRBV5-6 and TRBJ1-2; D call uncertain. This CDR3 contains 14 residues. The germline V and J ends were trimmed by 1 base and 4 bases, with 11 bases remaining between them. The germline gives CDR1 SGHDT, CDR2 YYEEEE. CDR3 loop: CASSLQKTPYGYTF. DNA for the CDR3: TGTGCCAGCAGCTTGCAAAAGACACCCTATGGCTACACCTTC.

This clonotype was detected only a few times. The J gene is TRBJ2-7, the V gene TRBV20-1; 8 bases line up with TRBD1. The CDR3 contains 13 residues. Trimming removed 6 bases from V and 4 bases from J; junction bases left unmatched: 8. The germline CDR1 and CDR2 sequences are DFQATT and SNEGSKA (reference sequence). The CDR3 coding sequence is TGCAGTGCAACCCAAGACAGGGGATACGAGCAGTACTTC. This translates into CSATQDRGYEQYF.

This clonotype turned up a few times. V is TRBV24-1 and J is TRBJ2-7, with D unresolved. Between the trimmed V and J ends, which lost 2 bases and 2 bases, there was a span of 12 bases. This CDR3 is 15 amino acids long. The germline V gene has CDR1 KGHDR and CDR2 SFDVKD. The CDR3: CATSDSGRPTYEQYF. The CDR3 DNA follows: TGTGCCACCAGTGATTCTGGACGGCCAACCTACGAGCAGTACTTC.

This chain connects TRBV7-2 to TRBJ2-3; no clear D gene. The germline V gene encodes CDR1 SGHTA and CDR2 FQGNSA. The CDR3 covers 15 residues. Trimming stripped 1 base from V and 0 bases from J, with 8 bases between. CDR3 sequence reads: CASSLVVFSTDTQYF. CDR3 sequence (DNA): TGTGCCAGCAGCTTAGTCGTCTTTAGCACAGATACGCAGTATTTT.

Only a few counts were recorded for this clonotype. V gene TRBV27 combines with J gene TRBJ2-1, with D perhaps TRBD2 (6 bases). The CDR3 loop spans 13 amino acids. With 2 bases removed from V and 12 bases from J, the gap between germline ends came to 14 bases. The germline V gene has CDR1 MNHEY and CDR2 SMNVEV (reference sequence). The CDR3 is CASSLASQAGQFF. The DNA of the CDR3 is TGTGCCAGCAGTTTAGCTTCCCAAGCGGGGCAGTTCTTC.

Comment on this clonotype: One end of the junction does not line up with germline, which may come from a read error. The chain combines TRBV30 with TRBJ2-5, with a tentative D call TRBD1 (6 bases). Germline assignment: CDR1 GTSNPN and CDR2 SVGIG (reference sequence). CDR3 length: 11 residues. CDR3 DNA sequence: TGTGCCTGGAGTGTATCTACAGGGAAGCACTTC. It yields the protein CAWSVSTGKHF.

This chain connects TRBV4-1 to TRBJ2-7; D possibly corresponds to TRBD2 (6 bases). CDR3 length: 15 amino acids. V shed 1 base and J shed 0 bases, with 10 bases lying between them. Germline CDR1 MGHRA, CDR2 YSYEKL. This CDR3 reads CASSQGRETSYEQYF. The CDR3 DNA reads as TGCGCCAGCAGCCAAGGGCGGGAAACCTCCTACGAGCAGTACTTC.

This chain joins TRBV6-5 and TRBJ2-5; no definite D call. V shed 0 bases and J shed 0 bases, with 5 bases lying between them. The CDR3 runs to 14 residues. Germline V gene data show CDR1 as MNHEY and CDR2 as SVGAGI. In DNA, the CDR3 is TGTGCCAGCAGTTACTCGGAGTACCAAGAGACCCAGTACTTC. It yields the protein CASSYSEYQETQYF.

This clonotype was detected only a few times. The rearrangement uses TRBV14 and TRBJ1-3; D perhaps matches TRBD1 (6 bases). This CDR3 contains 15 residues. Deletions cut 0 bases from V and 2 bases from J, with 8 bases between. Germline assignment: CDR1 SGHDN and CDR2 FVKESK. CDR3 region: CASSQEGGTGNTIYF. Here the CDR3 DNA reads TGTGCCAGCAGCCAAGAAGGGGGGACTGGAAACACCATATATTTT.

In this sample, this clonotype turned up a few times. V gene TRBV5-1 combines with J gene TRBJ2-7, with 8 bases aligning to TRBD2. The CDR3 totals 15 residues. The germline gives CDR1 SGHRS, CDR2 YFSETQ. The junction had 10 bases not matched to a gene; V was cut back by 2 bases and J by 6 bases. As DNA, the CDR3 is TGCGCCAGCAGCTTTCCGGCCAGCGGGGGACCCGAGCAGTACTTC. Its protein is CASSFPASGGPEQYF.

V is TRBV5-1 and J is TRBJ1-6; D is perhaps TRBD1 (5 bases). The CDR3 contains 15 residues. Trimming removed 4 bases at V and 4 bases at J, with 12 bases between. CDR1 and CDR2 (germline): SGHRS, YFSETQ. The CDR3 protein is CASSPQGRYNSPLHF. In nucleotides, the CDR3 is TGCGCCAGCAGCCCCCAGGGACGGTATAATTCACCCCTCCACTTT.

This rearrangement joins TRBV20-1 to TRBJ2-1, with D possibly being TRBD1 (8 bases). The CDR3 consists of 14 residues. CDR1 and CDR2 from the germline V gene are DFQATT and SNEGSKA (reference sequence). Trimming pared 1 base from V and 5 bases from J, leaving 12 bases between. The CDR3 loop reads CSARVQGGHNEQFF. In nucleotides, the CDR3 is TGCAGTGCTAGAGTACAGGGGGGGCACAATGAGCAGTTCTTC.

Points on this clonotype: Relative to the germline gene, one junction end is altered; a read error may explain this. CDR3 DNA sequence: TGTGCCAGCAGGGAAGTGATCGGGACCCAGTACTTC. As protein: CASREVIGTQYF. The chain uses TRBV2 and TRBJ2-5; D remains ambiguous. The CDR3 is made up of 12 amino acids. Germline values: CDR1 SNHLY, CDR2 FYNNEI.

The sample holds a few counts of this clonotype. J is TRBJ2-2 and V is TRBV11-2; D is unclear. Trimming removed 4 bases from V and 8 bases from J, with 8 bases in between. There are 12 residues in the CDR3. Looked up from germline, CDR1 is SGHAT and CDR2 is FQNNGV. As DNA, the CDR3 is TGTGCCAGCAGCTCGTTCAAAGGGGAGCTGTTTTTT. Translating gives CASSSFKGELFF. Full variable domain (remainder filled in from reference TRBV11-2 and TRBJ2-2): EAGVAQSPRYKIIEKRQSVAFWCNPISGHATLYWYQQILGQGPKLLIQFQNNGVVDDSQLPKDRFSAERLKGVDSTLKIQPAKLEDSAVYLCASSSFKGELFFGEGSRLTVL.

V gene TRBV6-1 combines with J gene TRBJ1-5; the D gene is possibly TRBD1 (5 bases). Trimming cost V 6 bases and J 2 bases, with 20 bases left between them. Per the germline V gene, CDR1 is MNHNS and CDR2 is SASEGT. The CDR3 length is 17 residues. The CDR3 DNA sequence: TGTGCCAGCAGCTCCCCGAGGAGCAGGGAAGGCAATCAGCCCCAGCATTTT. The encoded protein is CASSSPRSREGNQPQHF.

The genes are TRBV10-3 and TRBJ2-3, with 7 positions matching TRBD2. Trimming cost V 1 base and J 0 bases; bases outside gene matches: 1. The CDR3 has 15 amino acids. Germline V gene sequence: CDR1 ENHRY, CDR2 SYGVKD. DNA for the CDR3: TGTGCCATCAGTGAGTTGCGGGGGAGCACAGATACGCAGTATTTT. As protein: CAISELRGSTDTQYF.

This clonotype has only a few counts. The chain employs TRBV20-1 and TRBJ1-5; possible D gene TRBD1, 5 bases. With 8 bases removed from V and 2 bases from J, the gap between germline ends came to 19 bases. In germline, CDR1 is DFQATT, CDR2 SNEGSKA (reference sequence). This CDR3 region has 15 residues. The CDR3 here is CSSSQGAWGNQPQHF. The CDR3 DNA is TGCAGTTCATCTCAGGGTGCATGGGGCAATCAGCCCCAGCATTTT.

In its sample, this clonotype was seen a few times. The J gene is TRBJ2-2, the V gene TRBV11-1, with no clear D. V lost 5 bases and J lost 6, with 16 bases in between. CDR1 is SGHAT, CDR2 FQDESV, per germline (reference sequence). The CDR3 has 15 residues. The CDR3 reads CASSPGTSRAGELFF. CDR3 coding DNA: TGTGCCAGCAGCCCTGGTACCTCCCGGGCCGGGGAGCTGTTTTTT.

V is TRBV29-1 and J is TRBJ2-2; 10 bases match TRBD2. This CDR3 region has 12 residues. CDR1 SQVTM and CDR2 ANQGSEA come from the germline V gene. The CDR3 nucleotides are TGCACAGCGGGAGGGACGACCGGGGAGCTGTTTTTT. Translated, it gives CTAGGTTGELFF.

The CDR3 nucleotides read TGTGCCAGCAGTTGGTCAGCTAGCGGAAAAAGCTACGAGCAGTACTTC. It is translated as CASSWSASGKSYEQYF. The chain is built from TRBV2 and TRBJ2-7; TRBD2 matches 7 bases. The CDR3 covers 16 residues. V trimming: 5 bases; J trimming: 3 bases; junction bases outside the gene matches: 13. The germline V gene has CDR1 SNHLY and CDR2 FYNNEI. Combining the CDR3 with reference TRBV2 and TRBJ2-7 gives the whole variable domain EPEVTQTPSHQVTQMGQEVILRCVPISNHLYFYWYRQILGQKVEFLVSFYNNEISEKSEIFDDQFSVERPDGSNFTLKIRSTKLEDSAMYFCASSWSASGKSYEQYFGPGTRLTVT.

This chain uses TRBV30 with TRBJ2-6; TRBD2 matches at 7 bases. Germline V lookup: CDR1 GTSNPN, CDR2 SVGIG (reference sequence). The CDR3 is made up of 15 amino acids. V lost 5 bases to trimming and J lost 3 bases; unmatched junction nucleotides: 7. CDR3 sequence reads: CAWSGGPNGANVLTF. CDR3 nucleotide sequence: TGTGCCTGGTCGGGGGGACCTAATGGGGCCAACGTCCTGACTTTC.

This CDR3 is CASSPGVEFIYEQYF. The DNA for the CDR3 is TGTGCCAGCAGCCCAGGGGTCGAATTTATCTACGAGCAGTACTTC. The J gene is TRBJ2-7, the V gene TRBV11-1, with D maybe TRBD1 (6 bases). The ends were cut back, 5 bases at V and 3 bases at J, with 17 bases in the middle. The CDR3 extends over 15 amino acids. Germline CDR1 reads SGHAT; CDR2 reads FQDESV (reference sequence).

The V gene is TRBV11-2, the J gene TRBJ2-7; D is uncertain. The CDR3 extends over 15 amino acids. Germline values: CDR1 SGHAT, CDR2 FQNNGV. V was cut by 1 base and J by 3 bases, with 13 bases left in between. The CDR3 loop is CASSLGAEVSYEQYF. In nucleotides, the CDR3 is TGTGCCAGCAGCTTAGGGGCCGAGGTGAGCTACGAGCAGTACTTC.

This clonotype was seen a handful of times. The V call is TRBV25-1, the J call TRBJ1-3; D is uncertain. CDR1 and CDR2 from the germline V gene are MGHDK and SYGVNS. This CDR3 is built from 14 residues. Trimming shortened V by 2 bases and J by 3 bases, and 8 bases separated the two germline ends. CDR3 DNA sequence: TGTGCCAGCAGTGAACCGGGAAGTGGAAACACCATATATTTT. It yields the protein CASSEPGSGNTIYF. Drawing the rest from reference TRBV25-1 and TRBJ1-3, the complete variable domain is EADIYQTPRYLVIGTGKKITLECSQTMGHDKMYWYQQDPGMELHLIHYSYGVNSTEKGDLSSESTVSRIRTEHFPLTLESARPSHTSQYLCASSEPGSGNTIYFGEGSWLTVV.

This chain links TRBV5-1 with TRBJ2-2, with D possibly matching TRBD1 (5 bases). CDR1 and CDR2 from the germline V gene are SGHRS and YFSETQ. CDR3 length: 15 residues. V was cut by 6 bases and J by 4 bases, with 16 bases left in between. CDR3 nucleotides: TGCGCCAGCAACGAAGGGGTTTCAACCACCGGGGAGCTGTTTTTT. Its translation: CASNEGVSTTGELFF. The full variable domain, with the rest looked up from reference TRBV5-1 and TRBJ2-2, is KAGVTQTPRYLIKTRGQQVTLSCSPISGHRSVSWYQQTPGQGLQFLFEYFSETQRNKGNFPGRFSGRQFSNSRSEMNVSTLELGDSALYLCASNEGVSTTGELFFGEGSRLTVL.

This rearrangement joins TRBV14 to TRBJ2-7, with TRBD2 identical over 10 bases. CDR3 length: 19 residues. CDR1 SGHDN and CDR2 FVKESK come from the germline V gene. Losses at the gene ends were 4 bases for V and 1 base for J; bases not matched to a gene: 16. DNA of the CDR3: TGTGCCAGCAGCCCCCTAACGGTCCAGCGGGGGGGGCTGTCCTACGAGCAGTACTTC. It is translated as CASSPLTVQRGGLSYEQYF.